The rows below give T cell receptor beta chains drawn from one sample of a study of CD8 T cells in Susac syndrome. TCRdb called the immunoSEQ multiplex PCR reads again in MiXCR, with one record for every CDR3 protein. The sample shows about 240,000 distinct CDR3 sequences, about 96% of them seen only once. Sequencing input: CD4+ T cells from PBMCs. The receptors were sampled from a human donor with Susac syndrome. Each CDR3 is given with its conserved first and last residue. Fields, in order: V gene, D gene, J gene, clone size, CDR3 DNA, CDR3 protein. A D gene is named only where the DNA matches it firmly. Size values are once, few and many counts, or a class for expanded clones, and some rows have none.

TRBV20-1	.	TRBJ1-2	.	TGCAGTGCTAGAGAGGCGCACTATGGCTACACCTTC	CSAREAHYGYTF
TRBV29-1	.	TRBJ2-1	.	TGCAGCGGGTTGATGGGGGGGCGAGACAATGAGCAGTTCTTC	CSGLMGGRDNEQFF
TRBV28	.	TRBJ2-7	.	TGTGCCAGCAGTTTACTCGGATCCGAGCAGTACTTC	CASSLLGSEQYF
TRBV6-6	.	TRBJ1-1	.	TGTGCCAGCAGATCCTCGGGGGGAAACACTGAAGCTTTCTTT	CASRSSGGNTEAFF
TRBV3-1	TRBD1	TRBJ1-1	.	TGTGCCAGCAGCTTCCCCGGACAGGGAAACACTGAAGCTTTCTTT	CASSFPGQGNTEAFF
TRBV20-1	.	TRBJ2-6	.	TGCAGTGTGGCGCGTCGGTCCTTCTCTGGGGCCAACGTCCTGACTTTC	CSVARRSFSGANVLTF
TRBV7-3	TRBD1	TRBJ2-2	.	TGTGCCAGCAGAGGGACAGGGGACACCGGGGAGCTGTTTTTT	CASRGTGDTGELFF
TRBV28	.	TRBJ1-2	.	TGTGCCAGCAGTTTGGGTGGGGGCGCGGGTGGCTACACCTTC	CASSLGGGAGGYTF
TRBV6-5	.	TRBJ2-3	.	TGTGCCAGCAGTTATATCGTATATCGGACAGCCAGAGAGGGGGATACGCAGTATTTT	CASSYIVYRTAREGDTQYF
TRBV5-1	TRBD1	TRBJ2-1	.	TGCGCCAGCAGCTCCCCCCCCAGCGGACCAGGGGGTGAGCAGTTCTTC	CASSSPPSGPGGEQFF
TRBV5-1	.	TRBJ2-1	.	TGCGCCAGCAGCCCGGGGGACCGGAGGCAAAATGAGCAGTTCTTC	CASSPGDRRQNEQFF
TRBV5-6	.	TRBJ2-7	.	TGTGCCAGCAGCTGGGGACTGGAATACGAGCAGTACTTC	CASSWGLEYEQYF
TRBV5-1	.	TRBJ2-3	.	TGCGCCAGCAGCCCCCCGCCGCCCGCAGATACGCAGTATTTT	CASSPPPPADTQYF
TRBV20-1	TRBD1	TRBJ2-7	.	TGCAGTGCCATGGGACAGGGCTACGAGCAGTACTTC	CSAMGQGYEQYF
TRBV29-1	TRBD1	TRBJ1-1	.	TGCAGCGTTGAGGGACAGGCTAACACTGAAGCTTTCTTT	CSVEGQANTEAFF
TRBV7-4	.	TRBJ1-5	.	TGTGCCAGCAGCTTTCCCAGAGATAGCAATCAGCCCCAGCATTTT	CASSFPRDSNQPQHF
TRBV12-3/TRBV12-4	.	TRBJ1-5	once	TGTGCCAGCAGTTCCGTGGGGGTTATGCCCCAGCATTTT	CASSSVGVMPQHF
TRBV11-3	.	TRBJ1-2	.	TGTGCCAGCAGCGGGGGGGCGCTGGACCCCCTTCGCTACACCTTC	CASSGGALDPLRYTF
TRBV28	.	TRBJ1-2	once	TGTGCCAGTACCCAGGACGCCTATGGCTACACCTTC	CASTQDAYGYTF
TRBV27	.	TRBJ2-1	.	TGTGCCAGCAGTTTATTGCGTGCGAATGAGCAGTTCTTC	CASSLLRANEQFF
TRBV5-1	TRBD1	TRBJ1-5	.	TGCGCCAGCAGCCCGGACAGGGAAAATCAGCCCCAGCATTTT	CASSPDRENQPQHF
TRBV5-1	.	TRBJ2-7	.	TGCGCCAGCAGCTTGGCCGCACGAGACGAGCAGTACTTC	CASSLAARDEQYF
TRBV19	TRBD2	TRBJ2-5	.	TGTGCCAGTAGCTCGGGGGAGGGCCTGAGAGAGACCCAGTACTTC	CASSSGEGLRETQYF
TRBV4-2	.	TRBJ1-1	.	TGTGCCAGCAGCCTTAACATGATGAACACTGAAGCTTTCTTT	CASSLNMMNTEAFF
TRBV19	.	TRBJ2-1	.	TGTGCCAGTAGTATTTTCAATGAGCAGTTCTTC	CASSIFNEQFF
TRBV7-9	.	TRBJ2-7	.	TGTGCCAGCAGCTTAGCTTCGTATACAACCTACGAGCAGTACTTC	CASSLASYTTYEQYF
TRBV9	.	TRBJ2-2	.	TGTGCCAGCAGCGTCAGTGCCAGCGGGGAGCTGTTTTTT	CASSVSASGELFF
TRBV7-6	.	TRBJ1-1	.	TGTGCCAGCAGCTTTCGGACGGGGGGCACTGAAGCTTTCTTT	CASSFRTGGTEAFF